This T cell receptor beta chain was identified in a study of T cell repertoires in cytomegalovirus infection. The overall study: Alongside well-studied HLA-B-restricted CMV epitopes, recently identified HLA-C-restricted CMV epitopes were also used. Matching HLA type and CMV infection were both indicated by public TCR beta signatures.

V lost 5 bases, J lost 4 bases, and 6 bases stayed unmatched. The CDR3 is made up of 15 amino acids. In this sample, this clonotype turned up a few times. Its matching antigen is unknown. TCRdb re-called the reads through MiXCR, storing one row per CDR3 protein. The sample lists about 500,000 distinct CDR3 sequences; about 33% were seen once. Study observations and caveats: Carriage of CMV together with the relevant HLA was identifiable through cumulative public TCR beta family frequency.

The material was cultured PBMCs, obtained from culture after CMV antigen stimulation. This receptor was obtained from a human donor in good health (CMV status not recorded). Some clones in this sample may be carry-over from other donors' samples. This chain links TRBV12-3 or TRBV12-4 with TRBJ1-3, with TRBD1 matching 9 bases. CDR3 nucleotides: TGTGCCAGCAGTGGACAGGGGTTGGGAGGAAACACCATATATTTT. Its translation: CASSGQGLGGNTIYF.